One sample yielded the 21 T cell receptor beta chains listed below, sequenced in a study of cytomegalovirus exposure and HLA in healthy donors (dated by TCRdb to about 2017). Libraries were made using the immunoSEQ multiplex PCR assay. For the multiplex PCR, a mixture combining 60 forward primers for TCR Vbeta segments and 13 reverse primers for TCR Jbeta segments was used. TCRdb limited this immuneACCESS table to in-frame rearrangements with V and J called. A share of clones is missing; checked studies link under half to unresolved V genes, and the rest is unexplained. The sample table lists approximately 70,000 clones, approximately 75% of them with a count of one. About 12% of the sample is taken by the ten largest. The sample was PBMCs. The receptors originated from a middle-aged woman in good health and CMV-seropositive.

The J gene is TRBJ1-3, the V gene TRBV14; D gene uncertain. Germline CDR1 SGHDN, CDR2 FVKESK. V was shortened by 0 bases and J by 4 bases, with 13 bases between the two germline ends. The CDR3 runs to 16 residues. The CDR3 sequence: CASSQEGRRAGNTIYF. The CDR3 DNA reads TGTGCCAGCAGCCAAGAGGGCCGGAGGGCAGGAAACACCATATATTTT.

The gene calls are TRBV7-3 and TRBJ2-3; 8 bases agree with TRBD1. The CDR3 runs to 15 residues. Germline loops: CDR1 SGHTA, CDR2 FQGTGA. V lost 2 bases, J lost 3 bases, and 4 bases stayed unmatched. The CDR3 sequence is CASSLGQGGTDTQYF. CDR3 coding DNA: TGTGCCAGCAGCTTAGGACAGGGAGGTACAGATACGCAGTATTTT.

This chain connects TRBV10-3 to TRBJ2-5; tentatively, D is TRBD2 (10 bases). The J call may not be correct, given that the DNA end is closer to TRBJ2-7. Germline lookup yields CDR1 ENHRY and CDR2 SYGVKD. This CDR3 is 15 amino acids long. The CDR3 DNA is TGTGCCATCAGTAAGCGGGAGGGACAGGGTTACGAGCAGTACTTC. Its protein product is CAISKREGQGYEQYF.

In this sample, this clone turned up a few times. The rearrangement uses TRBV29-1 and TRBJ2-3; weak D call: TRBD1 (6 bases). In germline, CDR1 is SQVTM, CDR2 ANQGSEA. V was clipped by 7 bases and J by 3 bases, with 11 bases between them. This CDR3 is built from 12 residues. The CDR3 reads CSGRGGTDTQYF. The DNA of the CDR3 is TGCAGCGGCAGGGGTGGTACAGATACGCAGTATTTT.

The CDR3 coding sequence is TGTGCCAGCAGCTTACCTGGGCAATACGAGCAGTACTTC. Its translation is CASSLPGQYEQYF. The gene calls are TRBV7-9 and TRBJ2-7; no firm D call. In germline, CDR1 is SEHNR, CDR2 FQNEAQ (reference sequence). The CDR3 has 13 residues. Trimming cost V 2 bases and J 4 bases, with 9 bases left between them.

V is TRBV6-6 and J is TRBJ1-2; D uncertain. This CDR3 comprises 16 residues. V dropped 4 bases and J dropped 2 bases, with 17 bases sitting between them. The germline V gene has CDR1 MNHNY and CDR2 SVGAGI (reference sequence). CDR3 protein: CASSSLNPRENYGYTF. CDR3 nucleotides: TGTGCCAGCAGTTCACTAAACCCAAGGGAGAACTATGGCTACACCTTC.

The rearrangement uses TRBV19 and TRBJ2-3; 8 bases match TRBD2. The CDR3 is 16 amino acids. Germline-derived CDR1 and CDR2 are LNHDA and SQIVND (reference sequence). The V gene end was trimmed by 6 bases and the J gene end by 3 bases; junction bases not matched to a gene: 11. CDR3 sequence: CASSFPGGAQTDTQYF. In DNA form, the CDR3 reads TGTGCCAGTAGCTTCCCCGGGGGGGCCCAAACAGATACGCAGTATTTT. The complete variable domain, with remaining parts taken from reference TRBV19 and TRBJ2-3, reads DGGITQSPKYLFRKEGQNVTLSCEQNLNHDAMYWYRQDPGQGLRLIYYSQIVNDFQKGDIAEGYSVSREKKESFPLTVTSAQKNPTAFYLCASSFPGGAQTDTQYFGPGTRLTVL.

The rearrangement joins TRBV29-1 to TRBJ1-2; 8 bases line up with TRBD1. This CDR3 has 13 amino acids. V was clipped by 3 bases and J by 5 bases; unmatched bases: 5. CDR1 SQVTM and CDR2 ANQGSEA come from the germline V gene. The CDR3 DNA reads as TGCAGCGTTGATGTGGACAGGGAGTATGGCTACACCTTC. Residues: CSVDVDREYGYTF.

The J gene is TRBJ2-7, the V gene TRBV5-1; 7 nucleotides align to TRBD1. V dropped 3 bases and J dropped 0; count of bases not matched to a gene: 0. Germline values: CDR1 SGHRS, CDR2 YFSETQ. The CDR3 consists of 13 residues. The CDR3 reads CASSWDSSYEQYF. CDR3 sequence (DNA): TGCGCCAGCAGCTGGGACAGCTCCTACGAGCAGTACTTC. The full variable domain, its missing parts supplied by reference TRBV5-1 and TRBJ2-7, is KAGVTQTPRYLIKTRGQQVTLSCSPISGHRSVSWYQQTPGQGLQFLFEYFSETQRNKGNFPGRFSGRQFSNSRSEMNVSTLELGDSALYLCASSWDSSYEQYFGPGTRLTVT.

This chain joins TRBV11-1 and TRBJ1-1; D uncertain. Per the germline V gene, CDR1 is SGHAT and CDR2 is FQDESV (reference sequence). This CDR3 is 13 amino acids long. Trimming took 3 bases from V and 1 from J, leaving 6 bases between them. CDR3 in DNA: TGTGCCAGCAGCTTCCGAGGGAACACTGAAGCTTTCTTT. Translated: CASSFRGNTEAFF.

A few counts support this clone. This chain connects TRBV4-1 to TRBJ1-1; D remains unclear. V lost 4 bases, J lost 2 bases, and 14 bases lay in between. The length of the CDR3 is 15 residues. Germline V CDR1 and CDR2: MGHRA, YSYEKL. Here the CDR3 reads CASSLDSHSNTEAFF. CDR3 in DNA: TGCGCCAGCAGCCTAGATAGCCACTCCAACACTGAAGCTTTCTTT.

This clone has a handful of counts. The CDR3 sequence is CASSWDRAIGNTIYF. The CDR3 region has the DNA TGTGCCAGCAGCTGGGACAGGGCCATTGGAAACACCATATATTTT. This chain connects TRBV5-4 to TRBJ1-3; 9 nucleotides align to TRBD1. Germline V gene lookup returns CDR1 SGHNT and CDR2 YYREEE (reference sequence). V gave up 3 bases and J gave up 3 bases; unmatched junction bases: 4. The CDR3 runs to 15 residues.

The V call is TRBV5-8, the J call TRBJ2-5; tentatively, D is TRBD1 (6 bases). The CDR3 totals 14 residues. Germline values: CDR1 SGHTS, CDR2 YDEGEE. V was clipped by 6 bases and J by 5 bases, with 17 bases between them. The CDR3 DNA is TGTGCCAGCACCAATCAGGGGATGGCTGAGACCCAGTACTTC. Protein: CASTNQGMAETQYF.

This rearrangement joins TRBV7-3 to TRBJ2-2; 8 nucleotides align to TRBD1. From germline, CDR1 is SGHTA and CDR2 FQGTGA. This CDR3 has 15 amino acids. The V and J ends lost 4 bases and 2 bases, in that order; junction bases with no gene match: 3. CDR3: CASSSGQGNTGELFF. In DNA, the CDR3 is TGTGCCAGCAGCTCCGGACAGGGCAACACCGGGGAGCTGTTTTTT.

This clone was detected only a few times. The CDR3 DNA sequence: TGCGCCAGCAGCCAGGTTCAGACAGGTAGCAATCAGCCCCAGCATTTT. This sequence encodes CASSQVQTGSNQPQHF. The V call is TRBV4-1, the J call TRBJ1-5; possible D gene TRBD1, 6 bases. With 3 bases removed from V and 0 bases from J, the gap between germline ends came to 12 bases. This CDR3 comprises 16 residues. From germline, CDR1 is MGHRA and CDR2 YSYEKL.

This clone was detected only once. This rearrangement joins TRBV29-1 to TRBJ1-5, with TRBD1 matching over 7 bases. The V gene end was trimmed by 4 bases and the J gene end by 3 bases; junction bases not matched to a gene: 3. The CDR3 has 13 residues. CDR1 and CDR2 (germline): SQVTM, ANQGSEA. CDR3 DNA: TGCAGCGTTGGGGACAGAGACAATCAGCCCCAGCATTTT. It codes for CSVGDRDNQPQHF.

CDR3 sequence (DNA): TGTGCCAGCAGCTTCCTAGGACTAGCGGGGCTTGATACGCAGTATTTT. Amino acids: CASSFLGLAGLDTQYF. J is TRBJ2-3 and V is TRBV5-6; 12 positions match TRBD2. Germline V gives CDR1 SGHDT, CDR2 YYEEEE. V lost 2 bases, J lost 6 bases, and 7 bases stayed unmatched. This CDR3 contains 16 residues.

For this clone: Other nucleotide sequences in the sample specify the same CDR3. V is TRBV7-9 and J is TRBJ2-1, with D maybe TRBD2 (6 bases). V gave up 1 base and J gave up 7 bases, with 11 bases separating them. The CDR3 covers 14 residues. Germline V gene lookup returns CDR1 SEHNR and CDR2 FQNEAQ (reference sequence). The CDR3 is CASSLVLEGNEQFF. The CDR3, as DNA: TGTGCCAGCAGCTTAGTCTTGGAGGGAAATGAGCAGTTCTTC.

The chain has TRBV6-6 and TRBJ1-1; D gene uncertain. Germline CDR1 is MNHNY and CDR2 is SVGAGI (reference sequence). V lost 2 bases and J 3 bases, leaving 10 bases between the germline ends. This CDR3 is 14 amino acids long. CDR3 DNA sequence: TGTGCCAGCAGTTACGATGGGCCGTACACTGAAGCTTTCTTT. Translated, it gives CASSYDGPYTEAFF.

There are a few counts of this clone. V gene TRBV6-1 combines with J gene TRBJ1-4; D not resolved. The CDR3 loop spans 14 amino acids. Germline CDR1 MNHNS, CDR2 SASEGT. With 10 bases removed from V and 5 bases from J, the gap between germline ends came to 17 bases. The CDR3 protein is CATALGGQNEKLFF. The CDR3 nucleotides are TGTGCCACCGCCCTTGGCGGGCAAAATGAAAAACTGTTTTTT.

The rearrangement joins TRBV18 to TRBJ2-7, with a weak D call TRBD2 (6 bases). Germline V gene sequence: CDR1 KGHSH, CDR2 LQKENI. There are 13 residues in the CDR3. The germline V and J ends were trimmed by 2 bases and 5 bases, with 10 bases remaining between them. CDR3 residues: CASSPGTLDEQYF. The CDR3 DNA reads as TGTGCCAGCTCACCAGGGACTCTCGACGAGCAGTACTTC.